This T cell receptor (beta chain) was sequenced in a study of blood T cell repertoires in COVID-19. At the level of the study: Sites in the United States, Italy and Spain provided acute and convalescent COVID-19 samples.

Clones were read by immunoSEQ multiplex PCR, and TCRdb kept only the in-frame ones, dropping some. The sample has 150,000 or so clones; about 83% are singletons. V was pared by 1 base and J by 6 bases, with 19 bases between. The germline V gene encodes CDR1 SGHVS and CDR2 FQNEAQ. This CDR3 spans 18 amino acids. The chain links TRBV7-8 to TRBJ1-6; possibly TRBD1 for D (5 bases). The TCR comes from an older woman with COVID-19, enrolled during active disease. The sample was peripheral blood. CDR3 amino acids: CASSLGGPGLGGNSPLHF. In nucleotides, the CDR3 is TGTGCCAGCAGCTTAGGGGGCCCGGGACTCGGAGGTAATTCACCCCTCCACTTT. Complete variable domain (other parts from reference TRBV7-8 and TRBJ1-6): GAGVSQSPRYKVAKRGQDVALRCDPISGHVSLFWYQQALGQGPEFLTYFQNEAQLDKSGLPSDRFFAERPEGSVSTLKIQRTQQEDSAVYLCASSLGGPGLGGNSPLHFGNGTRLTVT.